These T cell receptor beta chains were read from a single sample in a study of blood T cell repertoires in COVID-19. Repertoires were generated with immunoSEQ multiplex PCR, while TCRdb's copy carries only in-frame clones and drops some. The sample carries more than 200,000 clones, over 75% recorded once. The specimen sequenced was PBMCs or T cells enriched from blood (not recorded which). These receptor sequences come from a middle-aged woman with acute COVID-19. The conserved cysteine and the conserved F or W are not part of the CDR3 here.

CDR3,J,V
ASSSQGGPLPNEQF,TRBJ2-1,TRBV7-3
ASSPGGLYGYT,TRBJ1-2,TRBV28
ASKVLQGNQPQH,TRBJ1-5,TRBV2
ASSRSRTGSYEQY,TRBJ2-7,TRBV7-2
ASSQDISGNTIY,TRBJ1-3,TRBV3-1/TRBV3-2
ASSDSYGETQY,TRBJ2-5,TRBV6-4
ASSVRVRETQY,TRBJ2-5,TRBV5-1
ASRGGARPDTQY,TRBJ2-3,TRBV6-5
ASSTIDRGTEAF,TRBJ1-1,TRBV7-8
ASSLWTAGAKNIQY,TRBJ2-4,TRBV28
ASSSLRGPGYGYT,TRBJ1-2,TRBV11-2
ASTGRADRHTDTQY,TRBJ2-3,TRBV2
ASSTRGYEQY,TRBJ2-7,TRBV7-9
ASSLVTVRDEQY,TRBJ2-7,TRBV7-9
ASTGTGTGGYEQY,TRBJ2-7,TRBV28
ASSYTPGGTTEAF,TRBJ1-1,TRBV6-5
SVDRGAEAF,TRBJ1-1,TRBV29-1
ASSLVGNTGELF,TRBJ2-2,TRBV7-9
ASSMDRARIYEQY,TRBJ2-7,TRBV27
STGSGTDGRGYT,TRBJ1-2,TRBV29-1
ASSSDDVRGETQY,TRBJ2-5,TRBV5-6
ASSHAAGADTQY,TRBJ2-3,TRBV3-1/TRBV3-2
ASSFRVTNEKLF,TRBJ1-4,TRBV5-5
ASSPLDRAQAYGYT,TRBJ1-2,TRBV18
ASSLEGEGSNSPLH,TRBJ1-6,TRBV5-1
ASSRNGGGTDTQY,TRBJ2-3,TRBV6-6
ASSPNGGHYGYT,TRBJ1-2,TRBV28
ASSSEGGRSPLH,TRBJ1-6,TRBV7-2
ASRGTPFIEAF,TRBJ1-1,TRBV28
ASSLGVNYGYT,TRBJ1-2,TRBV7-2
SVGSGGTQY,TRBJ2-3,TRBV29-1
ASRTGANYGYT,TRBJ1-2,TRBV19
ASSFPGNEKLF,TRBJ1-4,TRBV5-1
ASSSRVQGAIDSGNTIY,TRBJ1-3,TRBV7-8
ASSLAQGLETQY,TRBJ2-5,TRBV7-6
ASSFVEESEQY,TRBJ2-7,TRBV5-1
ASREETGGEQY,TRBJ2-7,TRBV19
ASSSSGQGKGYGYT,TRBJ1-2,TRBV28
ASSQQGVNVLT,TRBJ2-6,TRBV4-1
ASSSRGRSSGNTIY,TRBJ1-3,TRBV5-1
ASRSRGAYNSPLH,TRBJ1-6,TRBV6-5
ASRSPSGGAGEQY,TRBJ2-7,TRBV11-2
ASSPPPGYSTGELF,TRBJ2-2,TRBV4-1
ASSERDSPLH,TRBJ1-6,TRBV6-1
ASSSWTSGLNTGELF,TRBJ2-2,TRBV19
ASSKALAGASYEQY,TRBJ2-7,TRBV7-2
ASSLSGPSQPQH,TRBJ1-5,TRBV7-9
ASSLGASGGPVYNEQF,TRBJ2-1,TRBV5-1
ASSLGASGRFSYNEQF,TRBJ2-1,TRBV7-9
ASSHGLAGFNEQF,TRBJ2-1,TRBV7-3
ASSLDPGGSYNEQF,TRBJ2-1,TRBV11-2
ASSLRTGGTGELF,TRBJ2-2,TRBV4-1
ASSFRAGGSGEKLF,TRBJ1-4,TRBV7-2
ASSLDRGRGTEAF,TRBJ1-1,TRBV7-2
ASSEGTRTEAF,TRBJ1-1,TRBV6-1
ASSLSGIYGYT,TRBJ1-2,TRBV28
ASSLDRGSGQY,TRBJ2-7,TRBV7-9
ASSPTGDSNQPQH,TRBJ1-5,TRBV5-1
ASSQRTGHETQY,TRBJ2-5,TRBV5-1
ASSLAKVRGKDTQY,TRBJ2-3,TRBV5-4